A selection of T cell receptor beta chains follows, all from one sample in a study of beta chain features in type 1 diabetes. Here immunoSEQ multiplex PCR was the method, and the copy in TCRdb shows in-frame clones only, minus some. The sample contains fewer than 200,000 clones, about 13% of which appear only once. The material sequenced was central memory CD4+ T cells from blood. All receptors derive from a woman between 18 and 29 years old in good health. CDR3s include the opening cysteine and the closing phenylalanine or tryptophan. D genes are given only for firm matches. Size tells how often a clone was seen (once, few, many) or the class of an expanded clone, and some rows leave it out.

D	size	V	J	DNA	CDR3
NA	few	TRBV11-2	TRBJ1-5	TGTGCCAGCAGCTTAGGCAGGGGTTATCAGCCCCAGCATTTT	CASSLGRGYQPQHF
TRBD1	NA	TRBV6-4	TRBJ1-1	TGTGCCAGCAGGGCCTCCGGGACAGGGGGCACTGAAGCTTTCTTT	CASRASGTGGTEAFF
NA	few	TRBV15	TRBJ2-5	TGTGCCACGGGGCAGGGTATCCAAGAGACCCAGTACTTC	CATGQGIQETQYF
TRBD2	NA	TRBV28	TRBJ2-1	TGTGCCAGCAGGCTTAAGGGACTAGCGGGAGACAATGAGCAGTTCTTC	CASRLKGLAGDNEQFF
TRBD2	few	TRBV11-3	TRBJ2-1	TGTGCCAGCAGCCCCGGGGGAGGGGCGGGAGATGAGCAGTTCTTC	CASSPGGGAGDEQFF
TRBD1	NA	TRBV11-2	TRBJ1-2	TGTGCCAGCAGCCACGGACAGGGGAGGGACTATGGCTACACCTTC	CASSHGQGRDYGYTF
TRBD2	NA	TRBV9	TRBJ2-4	TGTGCCAGCAGCGCCGGGACTAGCGGGTATAAAAACATTCAGTACTTC	CASSAGTSGYKNIQYF
TRBD2	few	TRBV9	TRBJ2-1	TGTGCCAGCAGCCTGCGATCTACTAGCGGAAGCTCCTACAATGAGCAGTTCTTC	CASSLRSTSGSSYNEQFF
TRBD2	few	TRBV7-9	TRBJ2-7	TGTGCCAGCAGCTCACCAGCGGGAGGTCTTCTCGAGCAGTACTTC	CASSSPAGGLLEQYF
NA	few	TRBV18	TRBJ1-2	TGTGCCAGCTCACCACCGGAAAGGGAGGGCTACACCTTC	CASSPPEREGYTF
NA	few	TRBV2	TRBJ2-7	TGTGCCAGCAGGTTGACAGGCCCGGGGGAGCAGTACTTC	CASRLTGPGEQYF
NA	few	TRBV28	TRBJ1-2	TGTGCCAGCATTTCCTTCATAGGGGCCTATGGCTACACCTTC	CASISFIGAYGYTF
TRBD1	few	TRBV29-1	TRBJ1-1	TGCAGTGCGCCCATTGGACAGGGCAACACTGAAGCTTTCTTT	CSAPIGQGNTEAFF
NA	few	TRBV5-1	TRBJ2-7	TGCGCCAGCAGCTTGGATGCGGGACGGTCGGGCGAGCAGTACTTC	CASSLDAGRSGEQYF
TRBD1	few	TRBV7-9	TRBJ2-1	TGTGCCAGCAGCTCCCGGACAGGTGACAATGAGCAGTTCTTC	CASSSRTGDNEQFF
TRBD1	few	TRBV7-9	TRBJ1-1	TGTGCCAGCAGCCGACCCCCACCACAGGGGCAAACTGAAGCTTTCTTT	CASSRPPPQGQTEAFF
NA	few	TRBV20-1	TRBJ2-3	TGCAGTGCTATGACTAGGAATACGCAGTATTTT	CSAMTRNTQYF
TRBD1	NA	TRBV29-1	TRBJ2-1	TGCAGCGTTGCCCGACAGGGGCCTACCCTTTATTCTTACAATGAGCAGTTCTTC	CSVARQGPTLYSYNEQFF
TRBD2	NA	TRBV10-3	TRBJ2-2	TGTGCCGCACTGGGGCAGGGAGGGACCGGGGAGCTGTTTTTT	CAALGQGGTGELFF
NA	few	TRBV30	TRBJ1-1	TGTGCCTGGAGTGATTTTCGCCAGGGAGGTGAAGCTTTCTTT	CAWSDFRQGGEAFF
NA	few	TRBV9	TRBJ2-7	TGTGCCAGCAGCCCCAGGGGGGACGCGAGAACCTACGAGCAGTACTTC	CASSPRGDARTYEQYF
NA	few	TRBV11-2	TRBJ2-7	TGTGCCAGCAGCTTCCCCGGGAAGGATACTTCCTACGAGCAGTACTTC	CASSFPGKDTSYEQYF
TRBD2	few	TRBV7-2	TRBJ2-5	TGTGCCAGCAGCTTCGGGAGGCGAGAGACCCAGTACTTC	CASSFGRRETQYF